Following are 17 T cell receptor beta chains from one sample sequenced in a study of post-analysis software for immune sequencing data. Study conclusions and caveats: In patients, TRBV5-6, TRBV5-1 and TRBV20-1 belonged to five TRBV segments found more frequently than in controls.

For these receptors, no antigen is known. Unique molecular identifiers featured in each of the TCR beta cDNA libraries. TCRdb called the PCR reads again in MiXCR, with one record for every CDR3 protein. Of about 540,000 distinct CDR3 sequences listed, roughly 34% are singletons. Sequencing was done on a sample of blood. The receptors come from a girl aged 2 to 17 with multiple sclerosis.

J is TRBJ2-5 and V is TRBV6-5; TRBD2 is a possible D gene (6 bases). The V and J ends lost 0 bases and 2 bases respectively, with 13 bases between them. Germline V gene data show CDR1 as MNHEY and CDR2 as SVGAGI. This CDR3 is built from 16 residues. CDR3 loop: CASSYSTSSHQETQYF. The CDR3 DNA follows: TGTGCCAGCAGTTACTCGACTAGTTCCCATCAAGAGACCCAGTACTTC.

This chain connects TRBV6-1 to TRBJ2-3, with TRBD2 matching 12 bases. Losses at the gene ends were 4 bases for V and 2 bases for J; bases not matched to a gene: 4. Germline assignment: CDR1 MNHNS and CDR2 SASEGT. The CDR3 loop spans 16 amino acids. CDR3 in DNA: TGTGCCAGCAGTGCCACTAGCGGGGGGCTCACAGATACGCAGTATTTT. It yields the protein CASSATSGGLTDTQYF.

This clonotype was found a few times. This sequence joins TRBV20-1 and TRBJ2-1, with a tentative D call TRBD2 (7 bases). Between the trimmed V and J ends, which lost 0 bases and 7 bases, there was a span of 13 bases. Germline CDR1 and CDR2: DFQATT and SNEGSKA (reference sequence). The CDR3 length is 14 residues. CDR3 DNA sequence: TGCAGTGCTAGAGAGGGGGGGCCAGGGAATGAGCAGTTCTTC. This sequence encodes CSAREGGPGNEQFF.

In this sample, this clonotype turned up a few times. The chain combines TRBV12-3 or TRBV12-4 with TRBJ1-2; weak D call: TRBD1 (6 bases). The germline V and J ends were trimmed by 2 bases and 2 bases, with 15 bases remaining between them. This CDR3 has 16 residues. CDR3 DNA sequence: TGTGCCAGCAGTTTATTTGGGGGCCTGGGGAACTATGGCTACACCTTC. Protein product: CASSLFGGLGNYGYTF.

This clonotype came up a few times. V is TRBV20-1 and J is TRBJ2-5, with D maybe TRBD1 (7 bases). CDR1 is DFQATT and CDR2 is SNEGSKA in the germline V gene (reference sequence). This CDR3 comprises 13 residues. V dropped 3 bases and J dropped 11 bases, with 19 bases sitting between them. CDR3 in DNA: TGCAGTGCTAGCGGGGGACAGCTCTCGGTGCAGTACTTC. It yields the protein CSASGGQLSVQYF.

The chain joins TRBV4-1 to TRBJ2-7; TRBD1 matches at 7 bases. The junction had 6 bases not matched to a gene; V was cut back by 4 bases and J by 6 bases. The CDR3 has 13 amino acids. The germline V gene has CDR1 MGHRA and CDR2 YSYEKL. CDR3 nucleotide sequence: TGCGCCAGCAGCCCTACCGGACAGGCCGAGCAGTACTTC. This encodes CASSPTGQAEQYF.

This clonotype was counted only a few times. The V call is TRBV11-2, the J call TRBJ2-7, with D perhaps being TRBD1 or TRBD2 (6 bases each). The V gene lost 1 base and the J gene lost 9 bases, with 16 bases spanning the gap. Germline assignment: CDR1 SGHAT and CDR2 FQNNGV. This CDR3 comprises 14 residues. The CDR3 spells CASSLARDSQGQYF. CDR3 in DNA: TGTGCCAGCAGCTTAGCTCGGGACTCACAGGGGCAGTACTTC.

This clonotype was detected only a few times. The chain joins TRBV3-1 to TRBJ2-2; D remains unclear. The CDR3 totals 14 residues. With 1 base removed from V and 1 base from J, the gap between germline ends came to 4 bases. The V gene's germline CDR1 is LGHDT and CDR2 YNNKEL (reference sequence). For the CDR3, the DNA is TGTGCCAGCAGCCAAGTCCAGAACACCGGGGAGCTGTTTTTT. Amino acid sequence: CASSQVQNTGELFF.

This clonotype has only a few counts. The J gene is TRBJ2-3, the V gene TRBV12-3 or TRBV12-4, with TRBD1 matching 8 bases. J lost 2 bases, V lost 5 bases, and 6 bases had no gene match. The CDR3 covers 15 residues. CDR3 residues: CASSRPGQATDTQYF. For the CDR3, the DNA is TGTGCCAGCAGTCGACCGGGACAGGCCACAGATACGCAGTATTTT.

This clonotype has a handful of counts. The chain links TRBV12-3 or TRBV12-4 to TRBJ1-1; no definite D call. The CDR3 consists of 14 residues. V was pared by 7 bases and J by 3 bases, with 15 bases between. CDR3 coding DNA: TGTGCCAGCACTTCTCGACCTCGGGACACTGAAGCTTTCTTT. Its translation: CASTSRPRDTEAFF.

A few counts support this clonotype. The rearrangement uses TRBV7-6 and TRBJ2-7; D gene unclear. The CDR3 extends over 13 amino acids. Trimming left V 1 base short and J 7 bases short, with 11 bases between. In germline, CDR1 is SGHVS, CDR2 FNYEAQ. The CDR3 DNA sequence: TGTGCCAGCAGCTTAGTCATCAACAATGAGCAGTACTTC. Translating gives CASSLVINNEQYF. Drawing the rest from reference TRBV7-6 and TRBJ2-7, the complete variable domain is GAGVSQSPRYKVTKRGQDVALRCDPISGHVSLYWYRQALGQGPEFLTYFNYEAQQDKSGLPNDRFSAERPEGSISTLTIQRTEQRDSAMYRCASSLVINNEQYFGPGTRLTVT.

This clonotype was counted only a few times. V and J are TRBV2 and TRBJ2-7, with TRBD1 identical over 10 bases. J gave up 2 bases and V 6 bases, and 13 bases lay outside the gene matches. CDR3 length: 17 residues. Per germline, CDR1 SNHLY and CDR2 FYNNEI. Here the CDR3 reads CASSLTGTGEQAYEQYF. DNA for the CDR3: TGTGCCAGCAGCCTAACCGGGACAGGGGAGCAAGCCTACGAGCAGTACTTC.

The rearrangement uses TRBV27 and TRBJ2-5, with 11 nucleotides matching TRBD2. V shed 6 bases and J 0 bases; nucleotides not matched to a gene: 9. The V gene's germline CDR1 is MNHEY and CDR2 SMNVEV (reference sequence). This CDR3 contains 17 residues. The CDR3 DNA follows: TGTGCCAGCAGGGTAACCGGGACTAGCGGCCACCAAGAGACCCAGTACTTC. This gives the protein CASRVTGTSGHQETQYF.

This rearrangement joins TRBV4-1 to TRBJ2-1, with TRBD1 as a possible D gene (5 bases). The V end lost 1 base, the J end lost 0 bases, and 22 bases lay between the germline ends. The V gene's germline CDR1 is MGHRA and CDR2 YSYEKL. This CDR3 has 20 amino acids. CDR3 residues: CASSQVPLGPAISSYNEQFF. In nucleotides, the CDR3 is TGCGCCAGCAGCCAAGTCCCCCTGGGGCCGGCTATTAGCTCCTACAATGAGCAGTTCTTC.

V gene TRBV7-2 combines with J gene TRBJ1-4; no definite D call. CDR3 size: 16 residues. Trimming removed 7 bases from V and 4 bases from J, with 19 bases in between. The germline CDR1 and CDR2 sequences are SGHTA and FQGNSA. CDR3 bases: TGTGCCAGCAAAAGGAGTGGACCGACCATTAATGAAAAACTGTTTTTT. As protein: CASKRSGPTINEKLFF.

This clonotype was recorded a few times. V and J are TRBV24-1 and TRBJ2-4, with 10 bases matching TRBD2. The J call may be faulty, since TRBJ2-5 better matches the DNA end. This CDR3 is built from 15 residues. Per the germline V gene, CDR1 is KGHDR and CDR2 is SFDVKD. In DNA, the CDR3 is TGTGCCACCAGTGATCGGTTAGCGGGGGGAGAGACCCAGTACTTC. It codes for CATSDRLAGGETQYF.

V is TRBV11-2 and J is TRBJ2-3; 8 bases line up with TRBD1. CDR1 SGHAT and CDR2 FQNNGV come from the germline V gene. V lost 5 bases, J lost 3 bases, and 7 bases stayed unmatched. The CDR3 sequence is 15 residues long. The CDR3 protein is CASSITGGWTDTQYF. CDR3 nucleotides: TGTGCCAGCAGCATAACAGGGGGTTGGACAGATACGCAGTATTTT.